This T cell receptor beta chain was recorded in a study of blood T cell repertoires in COVID-19. Participants were aged about 18 to 89 years, lived in 20 to 30 US areas, and enrolled virtually. Original processing methods: Estimation of nucleated cell counts relied on the amplification of reference gene primers. Profiled with immunoSEQ multiplex PCR; TCRdb holds only in-frame clones, not every one. V and J calls and clone size are given by that table; D and trimming were obtained from the DNA. The repertoire holds roughly 430,000 clones, with over 75% as singletons. Germline CDR1 reads LNHDA; CDR2 reads SQIVND (reference sequence). The CDR3 is 14 residues long. V shed 7 bases and J shed 4 bases, with 14 bases lying between them.

This chain connects TRBV19 to TRBJ1-3, with D perhaps TRBD1 (5 bases). The source is a woman in her forties with acute COVID-19. The sequenced sample consisted of PBMCs or T cells enriched from blood (not recorded which). This chain's CDR3 is CASTPWGDGNTIYF. As DNA, the CDR3 is TGTGCCAGTACCCCATGGGGGGACGGAAACACCATATATTTT.